Listed below are T cell receptor beta chains from one sample, sequenced in a study of shared clonotypes between healthy human individuals. The method was immunoSEQ multiplex PCR; TCRdb's version includes in-frame clones alone and lacks a portion of them. The sample lists about 2.4 million clones; 93% were seen once. Material: naive CD4+ T cells from PBMCs. The source of these receptors is a young man in good health. Some clones in this sample may be carry-over from other donors' samples. Each CDR3 is given with its conserved first and last residue. A D gene is named only where the DNA matches it firmly. Size tells how often a clone was seen (once, few, many) or the class of an expanded clone, and some rows leave it out.

v_gene: TRBV19; d_gene: .; abundance: .; j_gene: TRBJ1-4; CDR3aa: CASSTHRVGAEKLFF; CDR3nt: TGTGCCAGTAGTACCCACCGGGTGGGCGCAGAAAAACTGTTTTTT
v_gene: TRBV7-3; d_gene: TRBD2; abundance: .; j_gene: TRBJ2-1; CDR3aa: CASSLVLAGTHEQFF; CDR3nt: TGTGCCAGCAGCTTAGTACTAGCGGGAACGCATGAGCAGTTCTTC
v_gene: TRBV10-3; d_gene: .; abundance: .; j_gene: TRBJ2-7; CDR3aa: CAISDRELSYEQYF; CDR3nt: TGTGCCATCAGTGACCGGGAACTAAGCTACGAGCAGTACTTC
v_gene: TRBV7-3; d_gene: .; abundance: .; j_gene: TRBJ2-3; CDR3aa: CASSPFGTDPTDTQYF; CDR3nt: TGTGCCAGCAGCCCCTTTGGAACGGACCCAACAGATACGCAGTATTTT
v_gene: TRBV6-5; d_gene: .; abundance: .; j_gene: TRBJ1-1; CDR3aa: CASSYSTRHTEAFF; CDR3nt: TGTGCCAGCAGTTACTCGACCAGGCACACTGAAGCTTTCTTT
v_gene: TRBV5-1; d_gene: .; abundance: few; j_gene: TRBJ2-2; CDR3aa: CASSLEGNTGELFF; CDR3nt: TGCGCCAGCAGCTTGGAAGGGAACACCGGGGAGCTGTTTTTT
v_gene: TRBV5-4; d_gene: TRBD2; abundance: .; j_gene: TRBJ2-2; CDR3aa: CASSSGGLAGGYTGELFF; CDR3nt: TGTGCCAGCAGCTCGGGAGGACTAGCGGGAGGATACACCGGGGAGCTGTTTTTT
v_gene: TRBV19; d_gene: TRBD1; abundance: .; j_gene: TRBJ2-7; CDR3aa: CASRDRAYEQYF; CDR3nt: TGTGCCAGCCGGGACAGGGCCTACGAGCAGTACTTC
v_gene: TRBV5-1; d_gene: TRBD1; abundance: .; j_gene: TRBJ2-3; CDR3aa: CASTTGGTDTQYF; CDR3nt: TGCGCCAGCACGACAGGGGGCACAGATACGCAGTATTTT
v_gene: TRBV11-2; d_gene: .; abundance: .; j_gene: TRBJ1-1; CDR3aa: CASSLEIGWGTEAFF; CDR3nt: TGTGCCAGCAGCTTAGAGATTGGGTGGGGCACTGAAGCTTTCTTT
v_gene: TRBV5-4; d_gene: TRBD2; abundance: .; j_gene: TRBJ2-7; CDR3aa: CASSPKGGRGGTKAYEQYF; CDR3nt: TGTGCCAGCAGCCCCAAGGGTGGGAGGGGAGGAACTAAGGCCTACGAGCAGTACTTC
v_gene: TRBV5-1; d_gene: TRBD1; abundance: .; j_gene: TRBJ1-1; CDR3aa: CASSPLTGHTEAFF; CDR3nt: TGCGCCAGCAGCCCTCTGACAGGGCACACTGAAGCTTTCTTT
v_gene: TRBV27; d_gene: TRBD1; abundance: .; j_gene: TRBJ1-1; CDR3aa: CASSPRQGTTEAFF; CDR3nt: TGTGCCAGCAGTCCCAGACAGGGTACCACTGAAGCTTTCTTT
v_gene: TRBV29-1; d_gene: .; abundance: .; j_gene: TRBJ2-5; CDR3aa: CSVDRGRDMETQYF; CDR3nt: TGCAGCGTTGACCGGGGGAGGGACATGGAGACCCAGTACTTC
v_gene: TRBV11-2; d_gene: .; abundance: .; j_gene: TRBJ2-1; CDR3aa: CASSLVLGVSFFEQFF; CDR3nt: TGTGCCAGCAGCTTAGTGTTGGGTGTCTCGTTCTTTGAGCAGTTCTTC
v_gene: TRBV28; d_gene: TRBD1; abundance: .; j_gene: TRBJ1-5; CDR3aa: CASSPRQGRHQPQHF; CDR3nt: TGTGCCAGCAGTCCAAGACAGGGTCGACATCAGCCCCAGCATTTT
v_gene: TRBV27; d_gene: .; abundance: .; j_gene: TRBJ2-1; CDR3aa: CASSSTPLREFF; CDR3nt: TGTGCCAGCAGTTCAACACCGCTCAGGGAGTTCTTC
v_gene: TRBV2; d_gene: TRBD1; abundance: .; j_gene: TRBJ1-5; CDR3aa: CASSPLTGGGNQPQHF; CDR3nt: TGTGCCAGCAGCCCTTTGACAGGGGGCGGCAATCAGCCCCAGCATTTT
v_gene: TRBV5-1; d_gene: .; abundance: .; j_gene: TRBJ1-1; CDR3aa: CASSLGVSGPAEAFF; CDR3nt: TGCGCCAGCAGCTTGGGAGTTAGTGGGCCCGCTGAAGCTTTCTTT
v_gene: TRBV28; d_gene: TRBD1; abundance: .; j_gene: TRBJ2-1; CDR3aa: CASSLTRQGWEQFF; CDR3nt: TGTGCCAGCAGTTTAACAAGACAGGGTTGGGAGCAGTTCTTC
v_gene: TRBV7-3; d_gene: .; abundance: .; j_gene: TRBJ2-5; CDR3aa: CASSPAGGRQETQYF; CDR3nt: TGTGCCAGCAGCCCCGCCGGGGGACGCCAAGAGACCCAGTACTTC
v_gene: TRBV27; d_gene: TRBD1; abundance: .; j_gene: TRBJ2-7; CDR3aa: CASSRDRSYEQYF; CDR3nt: TGTGCCAGCAGCCGGGACAGAAGTTACGAGCAGTACTTC
v_gene: TRBV6-5; d_gene: TRBD2; abundance: .; j_gene: TRBJ2-2; CDR3aa: CATRGGTGELFF; CDR3nt: TGTGCCACACGGGGGGGGACCGGGGAGCTGTTTTTT
v_gene: TRBV29-1; d_gene: TRBD1; abundance: .; j_gene: TRBJ1-1; CDR3aa: CSVGTGGNPMNTEAFF; CDR3nt: TGCAGCGTTGGGACAGGGGGAAACCCCATGAACACTGAAGCTTTCTTT
v_gene: TRBV9; d_gene: .; abundance: .; j_gene: TRBJ2-1; CDR3aa: CASSVGTGGNEQFF; CDR3nt: TGTGCCAGCAGCGTTGGAACTGGAGGCAATGAGCAGTTCTTC
v_gene: TRBV6-1; d_gene: .; abundance: .; j_gene: TRBJ2-7; CDR3aa: CASSDGYYSYEQYF; CDR3nt: TGTGCCAGCAGTGACGGATACTACTCCTACGAGCAGTACTTC
v_gene: TRBV2; d_gene: .; abundance: .; j_gene: TRBJ2-5; CDR3aa: CASSEAAGTQYF; CDR3nt: TGTGCCAGCAGTGAAGCCGCTGGGACCCAGTACTTC
v_gene: TRBV6-5; d_gene: TRBD1; abundance: .; j_gene: TRBJ1-1; CDR3aa: CASSFLTGEAFF; CDR3nt: TGTGCCAGCAGTTTCTTGACAGGGGAAGCTTTCTTT
v_gene: TRBV2; d_gene: .; abundance: .; j_gene: TRBJ2-3; CDR3aa: CASSDEASDTQYF; CDR3nt: TGTGCCAGCAGTGATGAGGCATCAGATACGCAGTATTTT
v_gene: TRBV7-2; d_gene: .; abundance: .; j_gene: TRBJ1-5; CDR3aa: CASSLGGRSNQPQHF; CDR3nt: TGTGCCAGCAGCTTGGGCGGCAGGAGCAATCAGCCCCAGCATTTT
v_gene: TRBV5-1; d_gene: TRBD2; abundance: .; j_gene: TRBJ2-3; CDR3aa: CASSSRGETDTQYF; CDR3nt: TGCGCCAGCAGCTCCCGGGGGGAGACAGATACGCAGTATTTT
v_gene: TRBV5-6; d_gene: TRBD2; abundance: .; j_gene: TRBJ2-7; CDR3aa: CASSLRGAGVSYEQYF; CDR3nt: TGTGCCAGCAGCCTCCGGGGAGCGGGAGTCTCCTACGAGCAGTACTTC
v_gene: TRBV28; d_gene: TRBD2; abundance: once; j_gene: TRBJ2-3; CDR3aa: CASSSIAGGPPDTQYF; CDR3nt: TGTGCCAGCAGTTCAATAGCGGGAGGGCCCCCAGATACGCAGTATTTT
v_gene: TRBV29-1; d_gene: .; abundance: .; j_gene: TRBJ1-2; CDR3aa: CSVEKGSNYGYTF; CDR3nt: TGCAGCGTTGAAAAGGGATCTAACTATGGCTACACCTTC
v_gene: TRBV7-3; d_gene: TRBD1; abundance: .; j_gene: TRBJ2-6; CDR3aa: CASSHPTGNNNVLTF; CDR3nt: TGTGCCAGCAGCCACCCGACAGGGAATAACAACGTCCTGACTTTC
v_gene: TRBV2; d_gene: .; abundance: .; j_gene: TRBJ1-1; CDR3aa: CASSESLQGKGPGTEAFF; CDR3nt: TGTGCCAGCAGCGAGTCGTTACAGGGAAAGGGCCCAGGCACTGAAGCTTTCTTT
v_gene: TRBV5-1; d_gene: TRBD1; abundance: .; j_gene: TRBJ2-7; CDR3aa: CASSLDRGRNEQYF; CDR3nt: TGCGCCAGCAGCTTGGACAGGGGGCGCAACGAGCAGTACTTC
v_gene: TRBV7-2; d_gene: .; abundance: .; j_gene: TRBJ2-3; CDR3aa: CASSFSLDTQYF; CDR3nt: TGTGCCAGCAGCTTTTCTCTAGATACGCAGTATTTT
v_gene: TRBV5-1; d_gene: .; abundance: once; j_gene: TRBJ2-5; CDR3aa: CASSLPPDLATQYF; CDR3nt: TGCGCCAGCAGCTTGCCCCCAGATCTGGCGACCCAGTACTTC
v_gene: TRBV9; d_gene: TRBD2; abundance: .; j_gene: TRBJ2-3; CDR3aa: CASSVLAGDTQYF; CDR3nt: TGTGCCAGCAGCGTGCTAGCGGGAGATACGCAGTATTTT
v_gene: TRBV5-1; d_gene: TRBD1; abundance: .; j_gene: TRBJ2-7; CDR3aa: CASSSGQGAREQYF; CDR3nt: TGCGCCAGCAGCTCGGGACAGGGGGCGAGGGAGCAGTACTTC
v_gene: TRBV28; d_gene: .; abundance: once; j_gene: TRBJ1-2; CDR3aa: CASSLVSGSYTF; CDR3nt: TGTGCCAGCAGTTTAGTGAGTGGGAGCTACACCTTC
v_gene: TRBV11-2; d_gene: TRBD2; abundance: once; j_gene: TRBJ2-7; CDR3aa: CASSIQRGEQYF; CDR3nt: TGTGCCAGCAGCATCCAGCGGGGCGAGCAGTACTTC
v_gene: TRBV6-4; d_gene: .; abundance: .; j_gene: TRBJ2-4; CDR3aa: CASTLIRGGNIQYF; CDR3nt: TGTGCCAGCACCCTAATCAGGGGGGGGAACATTCAGTACTTC
v_gene: TRBV18; d_gene: .; abundance: .; j_gene: TRBJ2-6; CDR3aa: CASSPPVSGANVLTF; CDR3nt: TGTGCCAGCTCACCCCCAGTTTCTGGGGCCAACGTCCTGACTTTC
v_gene: TRBV7-9; d_gene: .; abundance: .; j_gene: TRBJ1-2; CDR3aa: CASTPAAVTGHGYTF; CDR3nt: TGTGCCAGCACTCCGGCGGCTGTGACAGGTCATGGCTACACCTTC
v_gene: TRBV7-3; d_gene: TRBD1; abundance: .; j_gene: TRBJ1-2; CDR3aa: CASSLNGQGYYGYTF; CDR3nt: TGTGCCAGCAGCTTAAACGGACAGGGATACTATGGCTACACCTTC
v_gene: TRBV10-1; d_gene: TRBD2; abundance: .; j_gene: TRBJ2-1; CDR3aa: CASSKTGTSGPYNEQFF; CDR3nt: TGCGCCAGCAGTAAAACCGGGACTAGCGGACCTTACAATGAGCAGTTCTTC
v_gene: TRBV27; d_gene: TRBD1; abundance: .; j_gene: TRBJ2-1; CDR3aa: CASSLPGQGLSGTYNEQFF; CDR3nt: TGTGCCAGCAGTCTCCCGGGACAGGGTCTGAGCGGGACCTACAATGAGCAGTTCTTC
v_gene: TRBV18; d_gene: TRBD2; abundance: .; j_gene: TRBJ2-1; CDR3aa: CASSPRLGSGKYNEQFF; CDR3nt: TGTGCCAGCTCACCCCGGCTGGGTAGCGGGAAATACAATGAGCAGTTCTTC
v_gene: TRBV5-1; d_gene: .; abundance: .; j_gene: TRBJ2-3; CDR3aa: CASEGGARPTDTQYF; CDR3nt: TGCGCCAGCGAGGGAGGAGCGCGCCCCACAGATACGCAGTATTTT
v_gene: TRBV4-2; d_gene: .; abundance: .; j_gene: TRBJ2-7; CDR3aa: CASSQVGGAPREQYF; CDR3nt: TGTGCCAGCAGCCAAGTAGGCGGGGCCCCACGCGAGCAGTACTTC
v_gene: TRBV5-6; d_gene: TRBD1; abundance: once; j_gene: TRBJ1-2; CDR3aa: CASSADRGFGYTF; CDR3nt: TGTGCCAGCAGCGCAGACAGGGGCTTTGGCTACACCTTC
v_gene: TRBV19; d_gene: TRBD2; abundance: .; j_gene: TRBJ2-3; CDR3aa: CASSIERTSQIGDTQYF; CDR3nt: TGTGCCAGTAGTATAGAGAGGACTAGCCAGATAGGAGATACGCAGTATTTT